One sample yielded the 6 T cell receptor beta chains listed below, sequenced in a study of identical twins. TCRdb reprocessed the 5' RACE reads with MiXCR, giving one entry per CDR3 protein. In the table there are 550,000 to 700,000 distinct CDR3 sequences, approximately 9.6% of which are singletons. This same sample was also part of a study on yellow fever vaccine responses in identical twins.

The sample was PBMCs. These TCRs come from a woman younger than 30 in good health.

This clonotype was seen more than once but under ten times. The chain employs TRBV28 and TRBJ2-7; TRBD1 agrees at 10 bases. V trimming: 3 bases; J trimming: 2 bases; junction bases outside the gene matches: 7. Germline V lookup: CDR1 MDHEN, CDR2 SYDVKM. The CDR3 spans 16 residues. The CDR3: CASSFLGTGATYEQYF. CDR3 bases: TGTGCCAGCAGTTTCTTAGGGACAGGGGCGACCTACGAGCAGTACTTC.

This clonotype was counted only a few times. The rearrangement joins TRBV6-5 to TRBJ1-6; the D gene is possibly TRBD1 (5 bases). This CDR3 region has 16 residues. Trimming took off 0 bases at V and 6 bases at J, with 12 bases between the two ends. CDR1 and CDR2 (germline): MNHEY, SVGAGI. CDR3 DNA sequence: TGTGCCAGCAGTTACTCGACTCAGGGATCTAATTCACCCCTCCACTTT. This gives the protein CASSYSTQGSNSPLHF.

This clonotype was recorded at least ten times. V and J are TRBV12-3 or TRBV12-4 and TRBJ2-7; tentatively, D is TRBD1 or TRBD2 (7 bases each). Trimming pared 3 bases from V and 2 bases from J, leaving 11 bases between. The CDR3 consists of 14 residues. The CDR3 DNA follows: TGTGCCAGCAGTTTCGCAGGGGGGGCCTACGAGCAGTACTTC. The encoded protein is CASSFAGGAYEQYF.

This clonotype has only a few counts. The chain links TRBV18 to TRBJ2-7; possible D gene TRBD2, 6 bases. CDR3 length equals 14 residues. Germline CDR1 reads KGHSH; CDR2 reads LQKENI. V lost 6 bases to trimming and J lost 0 bases, with 12 bases between them. This chain's CDR3 is CASSAGTPSYEQYF. Here the CDR3 DNA reads TGTGCCAGCTCGGCGGGAACTCCCTCCTACGAGCAGTACTTC.

The rearrangement joins TRBV12-5 to TRBJ2-1; D uncertain. This CDR3 has 17 residues. Germline V CDR1 and CDR2: LGHNT, FRNRAP. V was clipped by 4 bases and J by 0 bases, with 16 bases between them. This CDR3 is CASGSSLVLSSYNEQFF. The CDR3 DNA follows: TGTGCTAGTGGTTCCAGCCTTGTCCTGAGCTCCTACAATGAGCAGTTCTTC.

There are many counts of this clonotype. V usage is TRBV7-8 and J usage is TRBJ2-1; 7 nucleotides agree with TRBD2. Trimming at V came to 3 bases and at J to 4 bases, leaving 6 bases not matched to a gene. The CDR3 runs 15 residues. Germline CDR1 and CDR2: SGHVS and FQNEAQ. CDR3 sequence reads: CASSLAGAEYNEQFF. The CDR3 DNA sequence: TGTGCCAGCAGCTTGGCGGGAGCGGAGTACAATGAGCAGTTCTTC.